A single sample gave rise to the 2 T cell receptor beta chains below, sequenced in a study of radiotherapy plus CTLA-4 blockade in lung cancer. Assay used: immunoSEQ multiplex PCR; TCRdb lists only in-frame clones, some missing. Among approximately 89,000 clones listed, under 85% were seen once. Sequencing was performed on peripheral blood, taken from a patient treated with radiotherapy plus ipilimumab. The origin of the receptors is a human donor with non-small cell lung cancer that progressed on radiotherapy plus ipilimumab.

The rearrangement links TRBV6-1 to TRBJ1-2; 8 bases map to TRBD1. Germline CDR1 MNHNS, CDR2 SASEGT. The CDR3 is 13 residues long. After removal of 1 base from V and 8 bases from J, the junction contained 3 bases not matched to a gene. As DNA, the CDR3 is TGTGCCAGCAGTGAAGGCAGGGGGCGAGGCTACACCTTC. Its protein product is CASSEGRGRGYTF.

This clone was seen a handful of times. The CDR3 DNA reads as TGCAGCGGACGGCCGGGGGGAAACACTGAAGCTTTCTTT. This translates into CSGRPGGNTEAFF. The chain has TRBV29-1 and TRBJ1-1; a possible D gene is TRBD1 (5 bases). This CDR3 is built from 13 residues. V was shortened by 7 bases and J by 2 bases, with 14 bases between the two germline ends. Germline V lookup: CDR1 SQVTM, CDR2 ANQGSEA.